This T cell receptor beta chain was recorded in a study of technical replicates of blood from several donors. The method was immunoSEQ multiplex PCR; TCRdb's version includes in-frame clones alone and lacks a portion of them. The table lists approximately 85,000 clones, just over 90% of them singletons. V shed 2 bases and J 0 bases; nucleotides not matched to a gene: 18. The CDR3 runs to 21 residues. Germline V gene lookup returns CDR1 MGHRA and CDR2 YSYEKL. The clonotype comes from a human donor in good health. The sequenced sample consisted of T cells isolated from PBMCs. The genes are TRBV4-1 and TRBJ1-3; TRBD1 matches 8 bases. CDR3 nucleotide sequence: TGCGCCAGCAGCCAAATTTTCAAGACAGGGGATGCCATTAACTCTGGAAACACCATATATTTT. It encodes CASSQIFKTGDAINSGNTIYF.